These 26 T cell receptor beta chains were sequenced from one sample in a study of T cell repertoires in cytomegalovirus infection. Antigens for these TCRs are unknown. TCRdb recomputed calls from the reads with MiXCR, one row per CDR3 protein. The sample records fewer than 1,000,000 distinct CDR3 sequences, around a third being singletons. The input for sequencing was cultured CD8+ T cells from PBMCs, taken from culture after CMV antigen stimulation. These receptors came from a human donor in good health (CMV status not recorded). Some clones in this sample may be carry-over from other donors' samples.

This clonotype was seen more than once but under ten times. V gene TRBV7-9 combines with J gene TRBJ2-1; 15 bases line up with TRBD2. V was pared by 6 bases and J by 8 bases, with 8 bases of the junction left unmatched. From germline, CDR1 is SEHNR and CDR2 FQNEAQ (reference sequence). This CDR3 comprises 16 residues. CDR3 in DNA: TGTGCCAGCAGTTACGGACTAGCGGGGGGGCTAGATGAGCAGTTCTTC. This codes for CASSYGLAGGLDEQFF.

In this sample, this clonotype turned up many times. The chain combines TRBV7-8 with TRBJ2-5; D gene ambiguous. The CDR3 contains 14 residues. Between the trimmed V and J ends, which lost 5 bases and 4 bases, there was a span of 14 bases. Germline CDR1 and CDR2: SGHVS and FQNEAQ. As DNA, the CDR3 is TGTGCCAGCAGCCCTACTTGGGGAAGAGAGACCCAGTACTTC. Amino acid sequence: CASSPTWGRETQYF.

In this sample, this clonotype turned up a few times. The chain recombines TRBV6-5 with TRBJ1-6, with D unclear. V lost 2 bases, J lost 5 bases, and 16 bases lay in between. Germline CDR1 is MNHEY and CDR2 is SVGAGI. The CDR3 loop spans 17 amino acids. The CDR3 DNA reads as TGTGCCAGCAGTTACGTTGCCCTGACATTCCATAATTCACCCCTCCACTTT. Translating gives CASSYVALTFHNSPLHF.

The V gene is TRBV10-3, the J gene TRBJ2-1; unclear D gene. V lost 0 bases, J lost 0 bases, and 12 bases lay in between. The CDR3 consists of 17 residues. Germline V gene lookup returns CDR1 ENHRY and CDR2 SYGVKD. In DNA form, the CDR3 reads TGTGCCATCAGTGAGTCCGTCTCCATTAGCTCCTACAATGAGCAGTTCTTC. Amino acid sequence: CAISESVSISSYNEQFF.

This clonotype was found once. The chain combines TRBV20-1 with TRBJ2-5; 7 bases are shared with TRBD2. This CDR3 is 15 amino acids long. Germline CDR1 and CDR2: DFQATT and SNEGSKA (reference sequence). V lost 2 bases to trimming and J lost 5 bases; unmatched junction nucleotides: 11. The CDR3: CSARSHGGGRETQYF. Here the CDR3 DNA reads TGCAGTGCTAGAAGTCATGGCGGGGGACGGGAGACCCAGTACTTC.

The chain couples TRBV7-2 to TRBJ2-1; the match to TRBD2 covers 16 bases. CDR3 length: 19 residues. V was clipped by 5 bases and J by 2 bases; unmatched bases: 9. Germline V gives CDR1 SGHTA, CDR2 FQGNSA. CDR3 in amino acids: CASSPTGLAGGGAYNEQFF. The CDR3 bases are TGTGCCAGCAGCCCAACGGGACTAGCGGGGGGGGGCGCCTACAATGAGCAGTTCTTC.

Concerning this clonotype: This may be a read error: a much more frequent sequence differs by one nucleotide. The chain has TRBV12-3 or TRBV12-4 and TRBJ1-6, with D unresolved. The CDR3 extends over 14 amino acids. Trimming removed 3 bases from V and 4 bases from J, with 7 bases in between. DNA of the CDR3: TGTGCCAGCAGTTTGTGGTTATATAATTCACCCCTCCACTTT. Translation gives CASSLWLYNSPLHF.

J is TRBJ2-7 and V is TRBV2; 9 bases map to TRBD1. V lost 6 bases to trimming and J lost 4 bases; unmatched junction nucleotides: 7. Germline CDR1 SNHLY, CDR2 FYNNEI. The CDR3 is 14 residues long. The CDR3: CASSEGTGPYEQYV. The DNA for the CDR3 is TGTGCCAGCAGCGAGGGGACAGGGCCGTACGAGCAGTACGTC.

V usage is TRBV27 and J usage is TRBJ2-3; 7 positions agree with TRBD1. V trimming: 1 base; J trimming: 0 bases; junction bases outside the gene matches: 1. The germline CDR1 and CDR2 sequences are MNHEY and SMNVEV (reference sequence). This CDR3 is 15 amino acids long. CDR3 in DNA: TGTGCCAGCAGTTTATTGGGACAGAGCACAGATACGCAGTATTTT. It yields the protein CASSLLGQSTDTQYF.

This clonotype was detected ten times or more. V gene TRBV7-2 combines with J gene TRBJ2-1; D possibly corresponds to TRBD1 (6 bases). CDR3 length: 15 amino acids. V gave up 5 bases and J gave up 2 bases, with 13 bases separating them. The V gene's germline CDR1 is SGHTA and CDR2 FQGNSA. The CDR3 DNA sequence: TGTGCCAGCAGCCCACAGGGAGTCGCCTACAATGAGCAGTTCTTC. Amino acids: CASSPQGVAYNEQFF.

In its sample, this clonotype was seen a few times. The V and J genes are TRBV20-1 and TRBJ2-7; D unresolved. V gave up 5 bases and J gave up 3 bases, with 8 bases separating them. Germline assignment: CDR1 DFQATT and CDR2 SNEGSKA (reference sequence). CDR3 size: 11 residues. The DNA of the CDR3 is TGCAGTGCTCAACACCTCTACGAGCAGTACGTC. Its translation is CSAQHLYEQYV.

Only a few counts were recorded for this clonotype. The germline gene is not matched at one end of the junction; a read error may be the cause. The chain has TRBV6-5 and TRBJ2-1; TRBD1 agrees at 7 bases. The CDR3 is 14 amino acids. CDR1 and CDR2 (germline): MNHEY, SVGAGI. DNA of the CDR3: TGTGCCAGCAGTCCTCCCTCAGGGGGAAATGGGATGGTCTTC. This translates into CASSPPSGGNGMVF.

This clonotype has just a few counts. The rearrangement joins TRBV5-6 to TRBJ2-5, with D hard to call. Germline CDR1 is SGHDT and CDR2 is YYEEEE. The CDR3 consists of 12 residues. V lost 2 bases and J lost 6, with 8 bases in between. CDR3: CASSFLVQTQYF. The CDR3 nucleotides are TGTGCCAGCAGCTTCCTAGTACAGACCCAGTACTTC.

About this clonotype: This may be a read error: a much more frequent sequence differs by one nucleotide. This chain links TRBV7-3 with TRBJ1-5; 7 bases are a match to TRBD1. CDR3 length: 14 residues. Germline V gene sequence: CDR1 SGHTA, CDR2 FQGTGA. The chain's CDR3 is CPSSLGQENQPQHF. The CDR3 bases are TGTCCCAGCAGCCTCGGACAGGAGAATCAGCCCCAGCATTTT.

The rearrangement uses TRBV7-8 and TRBJ2-1; 7 nucleotides agree with TRBD2. V shed 4 bases and J 4 bases; nucleotides not matched to a gene: 7. CDR3 size: 15 residues. CDR1 and CDR2 (germline): SGHVS, FQNEAQ. The CDR3 coding sequence is TGTGCCAGCAGCTCCCGGCTAGCGGATTACAATGAGCAGTTCTTC. Its translation: CASSSRLADYNEQFF.

The rearrangement joins TRBV7-9 to TRBJ1-2; no clear D. The CDR3 consists of 12 residues. V lost 2 bases and J lost 10, with 11 bases in between. Germline loops: CDR1 SEHNR, CDR2 FQNEAQ (reference sequence). CDR3 DNA: TGTGCCAGCAGCTTATATCGCAGTTTCTACACCTTC. Translating it yields CASSLYRSFYTF.

This clonotype appeared once. This chain links TRBV28 with TRBJ1-6, with a tentative D call TRBD1 (5 bases). Trimming stripped 6 bases from V and 7 bases from J, with 19 bases between. From germline, CDR1 is MDHEN and CDR2 SYDVKM. This CDR3 is 16 amino acids long. CDR3 sequence: CASSHTGLGGNSPLHF. The CDR3 DNA sequence: TGTGCCAGCAGCCATACAGGCCTCGGGGGAAATTCACCCCTCCACTTT. The entire variable domain, with the rest obtained from reference TRBV28 and TRBJ1-6, is as follows: DVKVTQSSRYLVKRTGEKVFLECVQDMDHENMFWYRQDPGLGLRLIYFSYDVKMKEKGDIPEGYSVSREKKERFSLILESASTNQTSMYLCASSHTGLGGNSPLHFGNGTRLTVT.

This clonotype was seen more than once but under ten times. This chain uses TRBV12-5 with TRBJ2-5; D tentatively reads TRBD1 or TRBD2 (6 bases each). This CDR3 is 15 amino acids long. In germline, CDR1 is LGHNT, CDR2 FRNRAP. V was trimmed by 7 bases and J by 4 bases, leaving 19 bases between them. This chain's CDR3 is CASAPMGARGETQYF. The CDR3 coding sequence is TGTGCTAGTGCCCCGATGGGGGCGCGGGGAGAGACCCAGTACTTC.

This clonotype was seen at least ten times. The gene calls are TRBV12-5 and TRBJ1-6; no clear D gene. CDR3 size: 17 residues. Germline V lookup: CDR1 LGHNT, CDR2 FRNRAP. The V gene lost 6 bases and the J gene lost 0 bases, with 15 bases spanning the gap. DNA for the CDR3: TGTGCTAGTGGCCGGCTGCCAATACCCTCCTATAATTCACCCCTCCACTTT. It specifies CASGRLPIPSYNSPLHF.

The genes are TRBV20-1 and TRBJ2-7; perhaps D is TRBD1 or TRBD2 (6 bases each). Trimming took 6 bases from V and 2 from J, leaving 14 bases between them. Germline CDR1 is DFQATT and CDR2 is SNEGSKA (reference sequence). The CDR3 consists of 13 residues. CDR3 sequence: CSALGGSPYEQYF. The DNA for the CDR3 is TGCAGTGCACTGGGGGGCAGCCCCTACGAGCAGTACTTC.

This chain links TRBV6-2 or TRBV6-3 with TRBJ2-3, with D perhaps matching TRBD1 or TRBD2 (6 bases each). CDR1 and CDR2 from the germline V gene are MNHEY and SVGEGT. CDR3 length: 16 residues. The ends were cut back, 5 bases at V and 0 bases at J, with 15 bases in the middle. Here the CDR3 reads CASSQGTSLSTDTQYF. The CDR3 DNA sequence: TGTGCCAGCAGTCAGGGGACTTCCCTAAGCACAGATACGCAGTATTTT.

This clonotype has at least ten counts. The rearrangement joins TRBV7-6 to TRBJ2-7, with TRBD1 identical over 7 bases. Germline values: CDR1 SGHVS, CDR2 FNYEAQ. The CDR3 spans 16 residues. V shed 2 bases and J 0 bases; nucleotides not matched to a gene: 7. The CDR3 region has the DNA TGTGCCAGCAGCTTATTAGAGGCAGGGGGCTCCTACGAGCAGTACTTC. This sequence encodes CASSLLEAGGSYEQYF.

The V gene is TRBV2, the J gene TRBJ2-7; tentative D call: TRBD1 (5 bases). This CDR3 is 12 amino acids long. CDR1 SNHLY and CDR2 FYNNEI come from the germline V gene. Deletions cut 8 bases from V and 1 base from J, with 9 bases between. This chain's CDR3 is CASLGRSYEQYV. Here the CDR3 DNA reads TGTGCCAGCCTGGGGCGTTCCTACGAGCAGTACGTC.

The V and J genes are TRBV12-5 and TRBJ1-1; D not certain. Trimming removed 3 bases from V and 7 bases from J, with 12 bases in between. The CDR3 totals 13 residues. Germline V gene lookup returns CDR1 LGHNT and CDR2 FRNRAP. The CDR3 nucleotides read TGTGCTAGTGGTTTTGTTGATGGCGGTGAAGCTTTCTTT. This sequence encodes CASGFVDGGEAFF.

V and J are TRBV4-2 and TRBJ2-2; D possibly corresponds to TRBD2 (5 bases). CDR3 size: 17 residues. Germline lookup yields CDR1 LGHNA and CDR2 YNFKEQ. V lost 0 bases, J lost 1 base, and 12 bases lay in between. The CDR3 DNA reads TGTGCCAGCAGCCAAGAGAGGTATGGGAGGAACACCGGGGAGCTGTTTTTT. Translating it yields CASSQERYGRNTGELFF.

V gene TRBV27 combines with J gene TRBJ1-2; D is unresolved. This CDR3 region has 15 residues. Germline loops: CDR1 MNHEY, CDR2 SMNVEV (reference sequence). V gave up 4 bases and J gave up 0 bases, with 12 bases separating them. This chain's CDR3 is CASSWVGSANYGYTF. CDR3 DNA sequence: TGTGCCAGCAGTTGGGTTGGTTCGGCTAACTATGGCTACACCTTC.